What follows are 11 T cell receptor beta chains derived from one specimen sequenced in a study of a mutant IDH1 vaccine in newly diagnosed glioma. Time point given: baseline, week 1 (first vaccination visit). Regarding treatment: pre-vaccination baseline after standard-of-care therapy. Assay used: immunoSEQ multiplex PCR; TCRdb lists only in-frame clones, some missing. Counted here are tens of thousands of clones, 70% to 80% occurring once; the ten biggest clones make up less than 2%. Material: PBMCs, obtained from a glioma patient treated with radiotherapy, temozolomide or both. The receptors originated from a woman in her thirties or forties with glioma.

The chain carries TRBV18 and TRBJ1-5, with TRBD1 matching 10 bases. The J segment lost 6 bases and the V segment lost 5 bases, leaving 7 bases of the junction unmatched. CDR1 KGHSH and CDR2 LQKENI come from the germline V gene. CDR3 size: 15 residues. The CDR3 sequence is CASSTSDRGSQPQHF. The CDR3 DNA follows: TGTGCCAGCTCAACCTCGGACAGGGGGAGTCAGCCCCAGCATTTT.

V is TRBV6-6 and J is TRBJ1-4; 8 nucleotides align to TRBD1. V lost 6 bases, J lost 5 bases, and 5 bases stayed unmatched. The CDR3 loop spans 14 amino acids. Looked up from germline, CDR1 is MNHNY and CDR2 is SVGAGI (reference sequence). The CDR3 region has the DNA TGTGCCAGCAGATGGGGACAGGTGAATGAAAAACTGTTTTTT. It encodes CASRWGQVNEKLFF.

CDR3 nucleotide sequence: TGTGCCACCAGCGGGGACAGGGGTCCCTACGAGCAGTACTTC. Protein product: CATSGDRGPYEQYF. The V gene is TRBV15, the J gene TRBJ2-7, with 10 bases identical to TRBD1. The CDR3 length is 14 residues. Germline CDR1 is LNHNV and CDR2 is YYDKDF (reference sequence). The junction had 3 bases not matched to a gene; V was cut back by 5 bases and J by 2 bases.

The chain is built from TRBV20-1 and TRBJ1-2; D is unclear. From germline, CDR1 is DFQATT and CDR2 SNEGSKA (reference sequence). The CDR3 spans 10 residues. Between the trimmed V and J ends, which lost 6 bases and 8 bases, there was a span of 10 bases. CDR3 protein: CSAMMKGYTF. In DNA, the CDR3 is TGCAGTGCCATGATGAAAGGCTACACCTTC.

The chain joins TRBV29-1 to TRBJ2-1; a possible D gene is TRBD1 (5 bases). The germline V gene encodes CDR1 SQVTM and CDR2 ANQGSEA. This CDR3 comprises 16 residues. Trimming stripped 2 bases from V and 0 bases from J, with 14 bases between. Here the CDR3 DNA reads TGCAGCGTTGAACCAGGGCAGCAGAACTCCTACAATGAGCAGTTCTTC. Translation gives CSVEPGQQNSYNEQFF.

This clone has more than one count but fewer than ten. Here the CDR3 reads CASSSGTLRTGYTF. In nucleotides, the CDR3 is TGTGCCAGCAGTTCTGGGACTCTCCGGACTGGCTACACCTTC. This chain links TRBV27 with TRBJ1-2; D may be TRBD1 (5 bases). CDR3 size: 14 residues. The V end was cut by 4 bases, the J end by 7 bases, with 16 bases between. Germline loops: CDR1 MNHEY, CDR2 SMNVEV (reference sequence).

The chain employs TRBV7-6 and TRBJ2-2; TRBD2 agrees at 10 bases. CDR3 size: 16 residues. After removal of 1 base from V and 8 bases from J, the junction contained 7 bases not matched to a gene. Germline V gene data show CDR1 as SGHVS and CDR2 as FNYEAQ. CDR3: CASSLDPAGGPGELFF. In DNA, the CDR3 is TGTGCCAGCAGCTTAGACCCAGCGGGGGGGCCAGGGGAGCTGTTTTTT.

The sample holds a few counts of this clone. This sequence joins TRBV7-6 and TRBJ2-7; perhaps TRBD1 as D (5 bases). V was clipped by 3 bases and J by 1 base, with 13 bases between them. Germline CDR1 is SGHVS and CDR2 is FNYEAQ. CDR3 length equals 15 residues. The CDR3 here is CASSFGQGESYEQYF. In DNA, the CDR3 is TGTGCCAGCAGCTTTGGCCAGGGTGAATCCTACGAGCAGTACTTC. The full variable domain, completed using reference TRBV7-6 and TRBJ2-7, is GAGVSQSPRYKVTKRGQDVALRCDPISGHVSLYWYRQALGQGPEFLTYFNYEAQQDKSGLPNDRFSAERPEGSISTLTIQRTEQRDSAMYRCASSFGQGESYEQYFGPGTRLTVT.

This clone was recorded a few times. The rearrangement uses TRBV12-5 and TRBJ2-7; D gene uncertain. Trimming stripped 0 bases from V and 4 bases from J, with 4 bases between. Germline assignment: CDR1 LGHNT and CDR2 FRNRAP. The CDR3 contains 12 residues. DNA of the CDR3: TGTGCTAGTGGTTTGGTACTGTACGAGCAGTACTTC. It translates to CASGLVLYEQYF.

The gene calls are TRBV6-1 and TRBJ2-3, with TRBD2 matching over 8 bases. V shed 6 bases and J 3 bases; nucleotides not matched to a gene: 8. CDR1 MNHNS and CDR2 SASEGT come from the germline V gene. The CDR3 has 15 amino acids. For the CDR3, the DNA is TGTGCCAGCAGCAATCGGGGGGGCTCGACAGATACGCAGTATTTT. Translation gives CASSNRGGSTDTQYF.

The chain uses TRBV7-9 and TRBJ1-1, with TRBD1 as a possible D gene (5 bases). Trimming took 1 base from V and 8 from J, leaving 8 bases between them. Germline loops: CDR1 SEHNR, CDR2 FQNEAQ (reference sequence). The length of the CDR3 is 12 residues. In DNA, the CDR3 is TGTGCCAGCAGCTTAGGAAGGACAGAAGCTTTCTTT. It specifies CASSLGRTEAFF.